The next 11 T cell receptor beta chains were all read from a single sample in a study of cytotoxic CD8 clonotypes in ibrutinib-treated CLL. The method was immunoSEQ multiplex PCR; TCRdb's version includes in-frame clones alone and lacks a portion of them. The data contain roughly 160,000 clones, 70% to 85% of them singletons. The input for sequencing was PBMCs, taken after 12 months of ibrutinib treatment. These receptors were collected from a human donor with chronic lymphocytic leukemia.

The chain employs TRBV27 and TRBJ1-4, with TRBD1 matching over 8 bases. The germline CDR1 and CDR2 sequences are MNHEY and SMNVEV (reference sequence). This CDR3 comprises 16 residues. J was trimmed by 7 bases and V by 5 bases; bases with no gene match: 12. The CDR3 region has the DNA TGTGCCAGCAGTCCCACCCCGGACAGGGAACTTGAAAAACTGTTTTTT. Translation gives CASSPTPDRELEKLFF.

V gene TRBV7-9 combines with J gene TRBJ2-1; possible D gene TRBD1, 5 bases. This CDR3 is built from 15 residues. Germline CDR1 SEHNR, CDR2 FQNEAQ (reference sequence). Trimming took off 1 base at V and 9 bases at J, with 16 bases between the two ends. The CDR3 loop is CASSLGGGAMGEQFF. In DNA, the CDR3 is TGTGCCAGCAGCTTAGGGGGTGGGGCAATGGGTGAGCAGTTCTTC.

This clone was picked up a small number of times. The chain carries TRBV2 and TRBJ1-2; D ambiguous. Germline V CDR1 and CDR2: SNHLY, FYNNEI. V was shortened by 3 bases and J by 9 bases, with 8 bases between the two germline ends. The CDR3 covers 11 residues. The CDR3 spells CASSEKWSYTF. The CDR3 DNA sequence: TGTGCCAGCAGTGAGAAGTGGAGCTACACCTTC.

This chain links TRBV7-2 with TRBJ2-3; maybe TRBD2 (5 bases). Germline lookup yields CDR1 SGHTA and CDR2 FQGNSA. Trimming cost V 1 base and J 0 bases, with 11 bases left between them. The CDR3 has 16 amino acids. DNA of the CDR3: TGTGCCAGCAGCTTAGGAGAGACTACAAGCACAGATACGCAGTATTTT. This sequence encodes CASSLGETTSTDTQYF. The complete variable domain, with remaining parts taken from reference TRBV7-2 and TRBJ2-3, reads GAGVSQSPSNKVTEKGKDVELRCDPISGHTALYWYRQSLGQGLEFLIYFQGNSAPDKSGLPSDRFSAERTGGSVSTLTIQRTQQEDSAVYLCASSLGETTSTDTQYFGPGTRLTVL.

V usage is TRBV4-2 and J usage is TRBJ2-7; D is unclear. V was clipped by 4 bases and J by 3 bases, with 19 bases between them. CDR1 is LGHNA, CDR2 YNFKEQ, per germline. The CDR3 sequence is 16 residues long. The CDR3 DNA is TGTGCCAGCAGCCCCTTCCCCTCTTCGGCAGTCTACGAGCAGTACTTC. The encoded protein is CASSPFPSSAVYEQYF.

The chain employs TRBV5-1 and TRBJ2-1; 8 nucleotides agree with TRBD2. Germline V CDR1 and CDR2: SGHRS, YFSETQ. This CDR3 spans 16 amino acids. J lost 2 bases, V lost 1 base, and 5 bases had no gene match. Here the CDR3 DNA reads TGCGCCAGCAGCTTGCTGCCGGGGGGGACCTACAATGAGCAGTTCTTC. Translation: CASSLLPGGTYNEQFF.

The gene calls are TRBV4-1 and TRBJ2-7; D gene uncertain. This CDR3 has 13 amino acids. The V and J ends lost 3 bases and 2 bases respectively, with 8 bases between them. Germline values: CDR1 MGHRA, CDR2 YSYEKL. CDR3: CASSQGITYEQYF. The CDR3 DNA is TGCGCCAGCAGCCAGGGGATAACCTACGAGCAGTACTTC.

The rearrangement links TRBV28 to TRBJ1-2, with TRBD1 identical over 9 bases. CDR1 and CDR2 (germline): MDHEN, SYDVKM. The length of the CDR3 is 14 residues. The ends lost 2 bases at V and 3 bases at J; junction bases unmatched: 1. CDR3 in amino acids: CASSLRDRDYGYTF. The CDR3 DNA sequence: TGTGCCAGCAGTTTACGGGACAGGGACTATGGCTACACCTTC.

The chain combines TRBV9 with TRBJ1-2, with D tentatively TRBD1 (6 bases). Per the germline V gene, CDR1 is SGDLS and CDR2 is YYNGEE. Trimming removed 3 bases at V and 4 bases at J, with 13 bases between. This CDR3 has 14 residues. The CDR3 nucleotides read TGTGCCAGCAGCGCTACAGGGCAGGTCTATGGCTACACCTTC. It yields the protein CASSATGQVYGYTF.

V gene TRBV28 combines with J gene TRBJ1-3; TRBD1 matches at 7 bases. Trimming took 8 bases from V and 0 from J; bases not matched to a gene: 7. The CDR3 has 15 amino acids. Germline V gene lookup returns CDR1 MDHEN and CDR2 SYDVKM. In nucleotides, the CDR3 is TGTGCCAGCTTGGAGACAGGGCTCTCTGGAAACACCATATATTTT. Its protein product is CASLETGLSGNTIYF.

This clone was recorded only once. The chain carries TRBV5-4 and TRBJ2-5; maybe TRBD2 (6 bases). V lost 0 bases to trimming and J lost 1 base, with 13 bases between them. There are 16 residues in the CDR3. CDR1 and CDR2 (germline): SGHNT, YYREEE (reference sequence). The CDR3 loop reads CASSLAGGGGQETQYF. In DNA, the CDR3 is TGTGCCAGCAGCTTGGCCGGGGGAGGTGGCCAAGAGACCCAGTACTTC.